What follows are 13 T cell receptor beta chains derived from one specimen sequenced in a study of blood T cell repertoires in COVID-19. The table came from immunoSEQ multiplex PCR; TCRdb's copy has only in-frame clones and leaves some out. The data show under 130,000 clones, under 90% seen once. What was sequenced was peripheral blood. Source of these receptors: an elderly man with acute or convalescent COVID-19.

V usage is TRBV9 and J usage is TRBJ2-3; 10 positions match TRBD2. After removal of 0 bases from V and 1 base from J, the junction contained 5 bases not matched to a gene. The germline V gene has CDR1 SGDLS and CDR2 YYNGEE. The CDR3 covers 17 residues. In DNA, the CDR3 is TGTGCCAGCAGCGTAGGTCCAGGACTAGCGGGCACAGATACGCAGTATTTT. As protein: CASSVGPGLAGTDTQYF.

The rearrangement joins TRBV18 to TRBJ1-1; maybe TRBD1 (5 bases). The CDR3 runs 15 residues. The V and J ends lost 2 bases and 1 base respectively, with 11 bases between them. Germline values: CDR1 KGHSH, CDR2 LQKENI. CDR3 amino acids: CASSPNSQGNTEAFF. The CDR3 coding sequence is TGTGCCAGCTCACCAAACTCGCAGGGGAACACTGAAGCTTTCTTT.

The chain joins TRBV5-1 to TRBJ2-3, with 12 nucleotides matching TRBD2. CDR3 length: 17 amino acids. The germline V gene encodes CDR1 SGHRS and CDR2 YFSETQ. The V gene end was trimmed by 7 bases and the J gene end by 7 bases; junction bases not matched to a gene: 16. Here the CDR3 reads CASRLAGGPHGVYTQYF. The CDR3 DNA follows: TGCGCCAGCCGGCTAGCGGGAGGGCCTCATGGTGTATATACGCAGTATTTT.

The CDR3 loop reads CASSMGTAQHF. Written as DNA, the CDR3 is TGTGCCAGTAGTATGGGGACAGCCCAGCATTTT. The rearrangement uses TRBV19 and TRBJ1-5; 7 bases map to TRBD1. Germline V gives CDR1 LNHDA, CDR2 SQIVND (reference sequence). This CDR3 is 11 amino acids long. V was pared by 3 bases and J by 11 bases, with 1 base of the junction left unmatched.

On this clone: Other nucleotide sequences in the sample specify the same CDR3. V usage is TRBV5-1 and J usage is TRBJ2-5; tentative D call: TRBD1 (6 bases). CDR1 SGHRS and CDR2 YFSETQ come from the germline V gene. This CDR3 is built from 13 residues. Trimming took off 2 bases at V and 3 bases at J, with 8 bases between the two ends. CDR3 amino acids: CASSLPGEETQYF. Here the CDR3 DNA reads TGCGCCAGCAGCTTACCAGGGGAAGAGACCCAGTACTTC.

Written as DNA, the CDR3 is TGTGCCAGTAGTGTCCAGGGGGTGGGCACTGAAGCTTTCTTT. This codes for CASSVQGVGTEAFF. This sequence joins TRBV19 and TRBJ1-1, with 7 bases fitting TRBD1. Per germline, CDR1 LNHDA and CDR2 SQIVND (reference sequence). This CDR3 is built from 14 residues. Germline trimming cut 5 bases from V and 4 bases from J; bases unmatched to any gene: 7.

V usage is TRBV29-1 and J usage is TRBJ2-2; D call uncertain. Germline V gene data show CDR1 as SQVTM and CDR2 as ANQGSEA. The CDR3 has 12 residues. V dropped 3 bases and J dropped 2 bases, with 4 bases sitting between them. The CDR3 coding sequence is TGCAGCGTTGAGGGCAACACCGGGGAGCTGTTTTTT. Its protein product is CSVEGNTGELFF.

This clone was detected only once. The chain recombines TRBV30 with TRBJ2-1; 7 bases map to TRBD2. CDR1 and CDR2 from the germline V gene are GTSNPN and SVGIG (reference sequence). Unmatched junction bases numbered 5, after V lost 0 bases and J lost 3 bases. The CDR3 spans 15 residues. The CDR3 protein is CAWSVRVAGYNEQFF. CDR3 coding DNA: TGTGCCTGGAGTGTACGGGTAGCGGGCTACAATGAGCAGTTCTTC.

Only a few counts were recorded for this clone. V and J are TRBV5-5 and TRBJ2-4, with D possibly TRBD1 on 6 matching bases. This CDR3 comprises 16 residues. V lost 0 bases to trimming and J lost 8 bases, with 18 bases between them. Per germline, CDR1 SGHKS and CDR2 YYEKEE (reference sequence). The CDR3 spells CASSLGPGQGTHIQYF. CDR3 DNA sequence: TGTGCCAGCAGCTTGGGGCCGGGCCAGGGGACGCACATTCAGTACTTC.

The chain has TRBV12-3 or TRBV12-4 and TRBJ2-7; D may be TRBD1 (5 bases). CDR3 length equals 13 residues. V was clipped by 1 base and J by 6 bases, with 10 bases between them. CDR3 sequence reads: CASSLVAQGEQYF. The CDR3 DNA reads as TGTGCCAGCAGTTTAGTCGCCCAGGGCGAGCAGTACTTC.

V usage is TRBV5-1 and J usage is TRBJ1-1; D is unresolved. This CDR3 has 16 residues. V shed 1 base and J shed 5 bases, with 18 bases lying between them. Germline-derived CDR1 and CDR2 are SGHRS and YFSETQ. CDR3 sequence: CASSLMPTESGTEAFF. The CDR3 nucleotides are TGCGCCAGCAGCTTGATGCCAACGGAAAGCGGGACTGAAGCTTTCTTT.

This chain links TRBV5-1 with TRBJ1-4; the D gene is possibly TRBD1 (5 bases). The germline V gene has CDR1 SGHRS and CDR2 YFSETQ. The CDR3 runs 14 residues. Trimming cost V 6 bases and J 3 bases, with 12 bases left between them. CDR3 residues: CASKEGTPNEKLFF. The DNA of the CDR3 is TGCGCCAGCAAGGAGGGGACCCCTAATGAAAAACTGTTTTTT.

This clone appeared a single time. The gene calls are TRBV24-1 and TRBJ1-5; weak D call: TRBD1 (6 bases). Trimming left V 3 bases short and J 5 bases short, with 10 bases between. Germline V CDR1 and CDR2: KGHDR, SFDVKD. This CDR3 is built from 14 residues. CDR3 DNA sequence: TGTGCCACCAGTGATGTAGGGGGGGATCAGCCCCAGCATTTT. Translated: CATSDVGGDQPQHF.